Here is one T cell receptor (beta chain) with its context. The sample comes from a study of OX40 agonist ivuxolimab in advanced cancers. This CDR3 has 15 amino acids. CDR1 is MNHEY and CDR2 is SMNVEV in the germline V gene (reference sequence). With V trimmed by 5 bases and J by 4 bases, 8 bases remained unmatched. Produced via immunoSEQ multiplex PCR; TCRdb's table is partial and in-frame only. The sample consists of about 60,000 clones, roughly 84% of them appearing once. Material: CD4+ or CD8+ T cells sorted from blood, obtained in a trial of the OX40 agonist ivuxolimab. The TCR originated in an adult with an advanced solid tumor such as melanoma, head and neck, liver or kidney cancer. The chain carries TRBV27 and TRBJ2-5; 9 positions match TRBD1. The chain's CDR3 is CASSPRDRVGETQYF. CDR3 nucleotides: TGTGCCAGCAGTCCCAGGGACAGGGTCGGAGAGACCCAGTACTTC.